This T cell receptor beta chain came from a study of shared clonotypes between healthy human individuals. Regarding this clone: Its antigen remains unknown.

The study's findings and limits: The authors expected sequencing depth to affect clonotype sharing among donors. Naive CD4 clonotypes were shared across a handful of donors at about 5%. When compared with the clonotypes that were shared by all four sorted-subset donors, the non-shared clonotypes turned out to have lower generation probabilities.

CDR3 length: 18 residues. Deep was the level at which the assay was run. The data were produced by immunoSEQ multiplex PCR, yet TCRdb's version contains in-frame clones alone and is incomplete. Here the sample spans around 2,000,000 clones, about 95% being singletons. This chain joins TRBV21-1 and TRBJ2-7; the table's D call, TRBD2, was not checked against the DNA. TRBV21-1 represents a pseudogene. The source of this sequence is a man between 18 and 29 years old in good health. Sequenced material: naive CD4+ T cells sorted from blood. Subset reported: CD45RA+ positively selected. The DNA of the CDR3 is TGTGCCAGCAGCAAAGGGGCCCTGAAAACGGGAGTCCCCTACGAGCAGTACTTC. Encoded protein: CASSKGALKTGVPYEQYF.